One sample yielded the 10 T cell receptor beta chains listed below, sequenced in a study of OX40 agonist ivuxolimab in advanced cancers. Some clones are missing from TCRdb's copy, which holds only in-frame ones; the method was immunoSEQ multiplex PCR. The sample shows tens of thousands of clones, over 75% of them seen only once. The sample in question was CD4+ or CD8+ T cells sorted from blood, obtained in a trial of the OX40 agonist ivuxolimab. The origin of the receptors is an adult with an advanced solid tumor such as melanoma, head and neck, liver or kidney cancer.

The chain couples TRBV30 to TRBJ1-6, with D perhaps matching TRBD1 (6 bases). The CDR3 is made up of 15 amino acids. The germline V gene encodes CDR1 GTSNPN and CDR2 SVGIG (reference sequence). Trimming cost V 3 bases and J 4 bases, with 13 bases left between them. The chain's CDR3 is CAWRADQGYNSPLHF. The CDR3 DNA follows: TGTGCCTGGAGGGCAGATCAGGGGTATAATTCACCCCTCCACTTT.

This rearrangement joins TRBV25-1 to TRBJ1-2; 7 bases agree with TRBD1. CDR1 is MGHDK, CDR2 SYGVNS, per germline. V lost 1 base, J lost 6 bases, and 5 bases stayed unmatched. This CDR3 is built from 14 residues. The CDR3 reads CASSELNRGDGYTF. CDR3 coding DNA: TGTGCCAGCAGTGAATTGAACAGGGGTGATGGCTACACCTTC.

DNA of the CDR3: TGTGCCAGCACTCAGGGGCACCTGCTCCCCCAGCCCCAGCATTTT. Protein product: CASTQGHLLPQPQHF. V is TRBV19 and J is TRBJ1-5; weak D call: TRBD1 (6 bases). The CDR3 has 15 residues. Germline V CDR1 and CDR2: LNHDA, SQIVND (reference sequence). V lost 9 bases and J lost 7, with 22 bases in between.

The chain carries TRBV11-1 and TRBJ2-3; no clear D gene. Per germline, CDR1 SGHAT and CDR2 FQDESV (reference sequence). Trimming pared 1 base from V and 0 bases from J, leaving 11 bases between. The CDR3 covers 16 residues. The CDR3 protein is CASSLGLVPSTDTQYF. Here the CDR3 DNA reads TGTGCCAGCAGCTTAGGATTGGTCCCAAGCACAGATACGCAGTATTTT.

This rearrangement joins TRBV9 to TRBJ2-1, with TRBD2 identical over 8 bases. CDR1 and CDR2 from the germline V gene are SGDLS and YYNGEE. The V and J ends lost 0 bases and 4 bases, in that order; junction bases with no gene match: 3. There are 15 residues in the CDR3. Here the CDR3 reads CASSVGGGPYNEQFF. The CDR3 DNA reads TGTGCCAGCAGCGTAGGCGGGGGGCCGTACAATGAGCAGTTCTTC.

J is TRBJ2-5 and V is TRBV7-3, with D possibly TRBD2 on 5 matching bases. The CDR3 is 14 residues long. The germline gives CDR1 SGHTA, CDR2 FQGTGA. Trimming shortened V by 5 bases and J by 5 bases, and 15 bases separated the two germline ends. CDR3 residues: CASSLDEGTETQYF. The DNA of the CDR3 is TGTGCCAGCAGCCTGGACGAGGGAACGGAGACCCAGTACTTC.

This clone appeared once. The chain carries TRBV7-8 and TRBJ2-7; 7 bases agree with TRBD2. Unmatched junction bases numbered 3, after V lost 2 bases and J lost 5 bases. Germline V CDR1 and CDR2: SGHVS, FQNEAQ. The CDR3 sequence is 13 residues long. The CDR3 sequence: CASSLSGKDEQYF. DNA of the CDR3: TGTGCCAGCAGCTTAAGCGGGAAAGACGAGCAGTACTTC.

The rearrangement uses TRBV7-2 and TRBJ2-3; the D gene is possibly TRBD2 (7 bases). The CDR3 sequence is 16 residues long. Per the germline V gene, CDR1 is SGHTA and CDR2 is FQGNSA. V was shortened by 3 bases and J by 2 bases, with 15 bases between the two germline ends. CDR3 coding DNA: TGTGCCAGCAGCTTCCCAAGGGGGGGGCCCACAGATACGCAGTATTTT. Translation gives CASSFPRGGPTDTQYF.

The chain is built from TRBV6-5 and TRBJ1-3, with 9 bases aligning to TRBD1. Germline loops: CDR1 MNHEY, CDR2 SVGAGI. The trim removed 2 bases at V and 4 bases at J, leaving 3 bases unmatched. The CDR3 consists of 15 residues. Here the CDR3 reads CASSYGTGWGNTIYF. As DNA, the CDR3 is TGTGCCAGCAGTTACGGGACAGGGTGGGGAAACACCATATATTTT.

This chain connects TRBV27 to TRBJ2-2; D remains ambiguous. The CDR3 runs to 12 residues. V was pared by 4 bases and J by 4 bases, with 4 bases between. Germline V lookup: CDR1 MNHEY, CDR2 SMNVEV (reference sequence). In nucleotides, the CDR3 is TGTGCCAGCAGTTCCCCCACCGGGGAGCTGTTTTTT. It translates to CASSSPTGELFF.